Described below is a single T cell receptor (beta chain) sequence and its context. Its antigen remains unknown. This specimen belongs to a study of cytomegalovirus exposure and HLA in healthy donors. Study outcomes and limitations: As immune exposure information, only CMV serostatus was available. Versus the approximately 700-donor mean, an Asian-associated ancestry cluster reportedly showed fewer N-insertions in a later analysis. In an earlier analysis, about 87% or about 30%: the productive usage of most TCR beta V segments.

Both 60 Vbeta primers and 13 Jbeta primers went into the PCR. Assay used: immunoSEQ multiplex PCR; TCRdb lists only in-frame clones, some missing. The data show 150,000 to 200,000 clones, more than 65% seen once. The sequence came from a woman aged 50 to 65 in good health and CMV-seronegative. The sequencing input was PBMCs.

CDR3 nucleotide sequence: TGTGCCAGCAGCTTAAGCTTCAGTCCGCGGATTGAAGCTTTCTTT. Its translation: CASSLSFSPRIEAFF. This chain links TRBV7-2 with TRBJ1-1; D ambiguous. V gave up 2 bases and J gave up 7 bases, with 17 bases separating them. The V gene's germline CDR1 is SGHTA and CDR2 FQGNSA. CDR3 length: 15 amino acids.